The 23 T cell receptor beta chains below were found in one sample sequenced in a study of shared clonotypes between healthy human individuals. Using immunoSEQ multiplex PCR, the repertoire was profiled, and TCRdb retains in-frame clones only, with some absent. The profile shows under 750,000 clones, 55% to 75% of them singletons. Input material: memory CD4+ T cells sorted from blood. Subset here: CD45RA-negative fraction. Source of these receptors: a woman aged 25 to 45 in good health.

This rearrangement joins TRBV9 to TRBJ2-1; 7 positions match TRBD2. The V gene end was trimmed by 0 bases and the J gene end by 6 bases; junction bases not matched to a gene: 6. In germline, CDR1 is SGDLS, CDR2 YYNGEE. The CDR3 has 15 amino acids. CDR3 in amino acids: CASSVGGGGGNEQFF. The CDR3 nucleotides read TGTGCCAGCAGCGTAGGAGGTGGCGGGGGCAATGAGCAGTTCTTC.

The V call is TRBV13, the J call TRBJ1-1; TRBD1 matches 7 bases. Trimming took 5 bases from V and 8 from J; bases not matched to a gene: 17. CDR1 and CDR2 (germline): PRHDT, FYEKMQ (reference sequence). The CDR3 runs 16 residues. In DNA, the CDR3 is TGTGCCAGCAGCATTCCTATTCGGGGACAGAAGGGGGAAGCTTTCTTT. Protein sequence: CASSIPIRGQKGEAFF. Together with reference TRBV13 and TRBJ1-1, the CDR3 gives the full variable domain: AAGVIQSPRHLIKEKRETATLKCYPIPRHDTVYWYQQGPGQDPQFLISFYEKMQSDKGSIPDRFSAQQFSDYHSELNMSSLELGDSALYFCASSIPIRGQKGEAFFGQGTRLTVV.

This clone was picked up a small number of times. This chain uses TRBV6-5 with TRBJ2-6, with unresolved D. The V gene lost 4 bases and the J gene lost 4 bases, with 8 bases spanning the gap. From germline, CDR1 is MNHEY and CDR2 SVGAGI. This CDR3 comprises 14 residues. The CDR3 sequence: CASSSQGGANVLTF. The CDR3 coding sequence is TGTGCCAGCAGTTCCCAAGGGGGGGCCAACGTCCTGACTTTC.

This clone was picked up one time. The CDR3 DNA sequence: TGTGCCAGCGGGGAGATCACCGCCCCACAGGGTGAGCAGTTCTTC. It specifies CASGEITAPQGEQFF. The rearrangement joins TRBV27 to TRBJ2-1; D might be TRBD1 (6 bases). CDR1 MNHEY and CDR2 SMNVEV come from the germline V gene (reference sequence). V lost 8 bases and J lost 9, with 23 bases in between. The CDR3 loop spans 15 amino acids.

The genes are TRBV5-1 and TRBJ2-3; D is perhaps TRBD1 or TRBD2 (7 bases each). The CDR3 totals 15 residues. Trimming pared 2 bases from V and 3 bases from J, leaving 13 bases between. Germline values: CDR1 SGHRS, CDR2 YFSETQ. The CDR3 DNA reads TGCGCCAGCAGCTTTACAGGGGAGGGGACAGATACGCAGTATTTT. Translated: CASSFTGEGTDTQYF.

The chain carries TRBV11-2 and TRBJ2-2; perhaps TRBD1 as D (5 bases). Germline V gene sequence: CDR1 SGHAT, CDR2 FQNNGV. This CDR3 spans 15 amino acids. Between the trimmed V and J ends, which lost 5 bases and 1 base, there was a span of 11 bases. The CDR3: CASSRAGQNTGELFF. CDR3 coding DNA: TGTGCCAGCAGCCGGGCTGGACAGAACACCGGGGAGCTGTTTTTT.

Ten or more counts support this clone. The rearrangement uses TRBV7-8 and TRBJ2-7; no reliable D call. CDR1 and CDR2 (germline): SGHVS, FQNEAQ. The ends were cut back, 5 bases at V and 5 bases at J, with 13 bases in the middle. The length of the CDR3 is 13 residues. The CDR3 sequence is CASSPPTADEQYF. The CDR3 DNA reads as TGTGCCAGCAGCCCGCCCACGGCGGACGAGCAGTACTTC. Complete variable domain (other parts from reference TRBV7-8 and TRBJ2-7): GAGVSQSPRYKVAKRGQDVALRCDPISGHVSLFWYQQALGQGPEFLTYFQNEAQLDKSGLPSDRFFAERPEGSVSTLKIQRTQQEDSAVYLCASSPPTADEQYFGPGTRLTVT.

The chain carries TRBV28 and TRBJ1-4; 9 bases agree with TRBD1. The CDR3 is made up of 15 amino acids. Germline assignment: CDR1 MDHEN and CDR2 SYDVKM. V lost 3 bases, J lost 7 bases, and 6 bases stayed unmatched. The CDR3: CASSLGGTGSEKLFF. CDR3 bases: TGTGCCAGCAGTTTGGGTGGGACAGGGAGTGAAAAACTGTTTTTT.

The gene calls are TRBV28 and TRBJ2-3; 9 bases agree with TRBD1. CDR3 length equals 14 residues. The J segment lost 1 base and the V segment lost 8 bases, leaving 4 bases of the junction unmatched. Germline CDR1 and CDR2: MDHEN and SYDVKM. Written as DNA, the CDR3 is TGTGCCAGCGGGTGGGACAGGGGCACAGATACGCAGTATTTT. Its protein is CASGWDRGTDTQYF.

The gene calls are TRBV9 and TRBJ2-3; the D gene is possibly TRBD2 (6 bases). There are 14 residues in the CDR3. V lost 0 bases to trimming and J lost 6 bases, with 11 bases between them. Germline loops: CDR1 SGDLS, CDR2 YYNGEE. CDR3 sequence: CASSVGAGGDTQYF. As DNA, the CDR3 is TGTGCCAGCAGCGTAGGGGCAGGAGGGGATACGCAGTATTTT.

V usage is TRBV6-5 and J usage is TRBJ1-4; D unclear. V lost 6 bases to trimming and J lost 4 bases, with 12 bases between them. The CDR3 spans 14 residues. Germline CDR1 and CDR2: MNHEY and SVGAGI. CDR3 sequence: CASSLTSNNEKLFF. CDR3 nucleotides: TGTGCCAGCAGCCTCACAAGTAATAATGAAAAACTGTTTTTT.

This sequence joins TRBV15 and TRBJ2-7; TRBD2 matches 10 bases. Germline CDR1 LNHNV, CDR2 YYDKDF (reference sequence). This CDR3 region has 16 residues. Trimming removed 1 base from V and 7 bases from J; junction bases left unmatched: 10. CDR3 sequence: CATSRGTSGNDREQYF. The CDR3 coding sequence is TGTGCCACCAGCAGAGGTACTAGCGGGAATGATAGAGAGCAGTACTTC. Together with reference TRBV15 and TRBJ2-7, the CDR3 gives the full variable domain: DAMVIQNPRYQVTQFGKPVTLSCSQTLNHNVMYWYQQKSSQAPKLLFHYYDKDFNNEADTPDNFQSRRPNTSFCFLDIRSPGLGDTAMYLCATSRGTSGNDREQYFGPGTRLTVT.

The rearrangement uses TRBV10-3 and TRBJ2-1, with D possibly matching TRBD1 (5 bases). CDR1 ENHRY and CDR2 SYGVKD come from the germline V gene. Trimming took 2 bases from V and 6 from J, leaving 14 bases between them. This CDR3 has 15 amino acids. DNA of the CDR3: TGTGCCATCAGTGAGGGGGCGGCCACAACCAATGAGCAGTTCTTC. Amino acid sequence: CAISEGAATTNEQFF.

This clone was observed once. This CDR3 is CASSLDVGSPYEQYF. CDR3 sequence (DNA): TGTGCCAGCAGCTTAGACGTGGGGTCCCCCTACGAGCAGTACTTC. The rearrangement joins TRBV7-9 to TRBJ2-7; D gene ambiguous. V lost 1 base, J lost 2 bases, and 12 bases lay in between. The CDR3 sequence is 15 residues long. Germline assignment: CDR1 SEHNR and CDR2 FQNEAQ (reference sequence).

This clone occurred a few times. V and J are TRBV29-1 and TRBJ1-2; no definite D call. CDR3 size: 15 residues. CDR1 is SQVTM and CDR2 is ANQGSEA in the germline V gene. V shed 3 bases and J shed 4 bases, with 18 bases lying between them. The DNA of the CDR3 is TGCAGCGTTGATCTCACAGCCCTGAAGGGCTATGGCTACACCTTC. Its translation: CSVDLTALKGYGYTF.

V is TRBV30 and J is TRBJ2-7; 7 bases fit TRBD1. In germline, CDR1 is GTSNPN, CDR2 SVGIG (reference sequence). V dropped 2 bases and J dropped 3; count of bases not matched to a gene: 4. The CDR3 totals 13 residues. For the CDR3, the DNA is TGTGCCTGGAGTTGGGACAGCCTCTACGAGCAGTACTTC. It is translated as CAWSWDSLYEQYF.

This sequence joins TRBV7-9 and TRBJ1-4; D is undetermined. The CDR3 consists of 12 residues. Looked up from germline, CDR1 is SEHNR and CDR2 is FQNEAQ (reference sequence). Trimming took off 2 bases at V and 6 bases at J, with 4 bases between the two ends. This chain's CDR3 is CASSLRDEKLFF. The CDR3 DNA sequence: TGTGCCAGCAGCTTACGGGATGAAAAACTGTTTTTT.

The chain joins TRBV10-2 to TRBJ1-1; TRBD1 aligns across 7 bases. The V gene's germline CDR1 is WSHSY and CDR2 SAAADI. The CDR3 is 14 amino acids. With V trimmed by 3 bases and J by 2 bases, 3 bases remained unmatched. The CDR3 protein is CASSDQGGNTEAFF. The CDR3 DNA reads as TGCGCCAGCAGTGACCAGGGGGGAAACACTGAAGCTTTCTTT.

CDR3 nucleotides: TGTGCCAGCACCCATCGTCAACTGAACATCTACGAGCAGTACTTC. Amino acid sequence: CASTHRQLNIYEQYF. V is TRBV27 and J is TRBJ2-7; no definite D call. This CDR3 has 15 residues. Trimming removed 7 bases at V and 3 bases at J, with 19 bases between. Germline V gene sequence: CDR1 MNHEY, CDR2 SMNVEV (reference sequence).

This rearrangement joins TRBV5-8 to TRBJ1-3; D perhaps matches TRBD1 (6 bases). CDR3 length equals 14 residues. The germline V gene encodes CDR1 SGHTS and CDR2 YDEGEE. V lost 4 bases to trimming and J lost 0 bases, with 8 bases between them. The CDR3 here is CASSRDISGNTIYF. The DNA for the CDR3 is TGTGCCAGCAGCAGGGACATCTCTGGAAACACCATATATTTT.

The chain recombines TRBV28 with TRBJ2-7, with TRBD2 matching over 8 bases. This CDR3 has 14 residues. Trimming took 6 bases from V and 5 from J; bases not matched to a gene: 9. CDR1 is MDHEN, CDR2 SYDVKM, per germline. CDR3 region: CASRYSGINDEQYF. The CDR3 DNA is TGTGCCAGCAGATATAGCGGGATTAATGACGAGCAGTACTTC. The full variable domain, rest sourced from reference TRBV28 and TRBJ2-7, is DVKVTQSSRYLVKRTGEKVFLECVQDMDHENMFWYRQDPGLGLRLIYFSYDVKMKEKGDIPEGYSVSREKKERFSLILESASTNQTSMYLCASRYSGINDEQYFGPGTRLTVT.

The gene calls are TRBV5-6 and TRBJ1-5, with D hard to call. CDR3 length: 14 amino acids. Between the trimmed V and J ends, which lost 4 bases and 1 base, there was a span of 9 bases. CDR1 SGHDT and CDR2 YYEEEE come from the germline V gene. The CDR3 loop is CASSQRRSNQPQHF. In DNA form, the CDR3 reads TGTGCCAGCAGCCAACGGAGGAGCAATCAGCCCCAGCATTTT.

In the case of this clone: The sample contains more than one DNA sequence encoding this CDR3. This sequence joins TRBV28 and TRBJ1-5, with D unresolved. V gave up 3 bases and J gave up 3 bases, with 6 bases separating them. This CDR3 is built from 13 residues. Per germline, CDR1 MDHEN and CDR2 SYDVKM. The CDR3 region has the DNA TGTGCCAGCAGTTTTTACCCCAATCAGCCCCAGCATTTT. It encodes CASSFYPNQPQHF.